These 18 T cell receptor beta chains came from one sample sequenced in a study of shared clonotypes between healthy human individuals (dated by TCRdb to about 2020). The library was prepared using the immunoSEQ multiplex PCR assay. The table was pulled from immuneACCESS by TCRdb, which kept in-frame rearrangements only. Such tables lose some clones; where checked, under half of the loss comes from unresolved V genes, and the rest has no known cause. Recorded for this sample are about 2.3 million clones; 80% to 95% of them occurred a single time. Approximately 0.39% of the sample is held by the ten biggest clonotypes. The sequencing sample was made of naive CD4+ T cells from PBMCs. What the cell subset or site label conveys for this sample: CD45RA+ positively selected. The source is a man younger than 35 in good health. Some clones in this sample may be carry-over from other donors' samples.

Turning to this clone: Different DNA sequences within this sample yield the same CDR3. J is TRBJ1-5 and V is TRBV19; unclear D gene. This CDR3 spans 15 amino acids. The V and J ends lost 2 bases and 0 bases respectively, with 8 bases between them. CDR1 LNHDA and CDR2 SQIVND come from the germline V gene (reference sequence). The CDR3 DNA follows: TGTGCCAGTAGTATACCGGGAGATAGCAATCAGCCCCAGCATTTT. Amino acids: CASSIPGDSNQPQHF. The entire variable domain, with the rest obtained from reference TRBV19 and TRBJ1-5, is as follows: DGGITQSPKYLFRKEGQNVTLSCEQNLNHDAMYWYRQDPGQGLRLIYYSQIVNDFQKGDIAEGYSVSREKKESFPLTVTSAQKNPTAFYLCASSIPGDSNQPQHFGDGTRLSIL.

V usage is TRBV27 and J usage is TRBJ2-7; 8 positions agree with TRBD2. The germline gives CDR1 MNHEY, CDR2 SMNVEV (reference sequence). The V and J ends lost 6 bases and 3 bases, in that order; junction bases with no gene match: 4. The CDR3 sequence is 13 residues long. CDR3 coding DNA: TGTGCCAGCAGCCCGGGACTAGACTACGAGCAGTACTTC. Residues: CASSPGLDYEQYF.

The chain employs TRBV7-3 and TRBJ2-1; TRBD1 matches at 9 bases. CDR1 and CDR2 (germline): SGHTA, FQGTGA. The CDR3 totals 14 residues. The V gene end was trimmed by 4 bases and the J gene end by 10 bases; junction bases not matched to a gene: 8. This chain's CDR3 is CASSSWTGEGEQFF. The DNA of the CDR3 is TGTGCCAGCAGCTCGTGGACAGGGGAAGGGGAGCAGTTCTTC.

This clone has just a few counts. Other nucleotide sequences in the sample specify the same CDR3. V is TRBV5-1 and J is TRBJ1-1; D is ambiguous. The CDR3 is 14 amino acids. CDR1 is SGHRS and CDR2 is YFSETQ in the germline V gene. Trimming took off 1 base at V and 1 base at J, with 8 bases between the two ends. The CDR3 region is CASSLSPGNTEAFF. In DNA form, the CDR3 reads TGCGCCAGCAGCTTGAGTCCAGGGAACACTGAAGCTTTCTTT.

This clone was observed a single time. The CDR3 DNA sequence: TGTGCCAGCAGCTTCCAGGGGGATACGCAGTATTTT. Its translation: CASSFQGDTQYF. The chain links TRBV7-3 to TRBJ2-3; a weak D match, TRBD1 (6 bases). Germline V gives CDR1 SGHTA, CDR2 FQGTGA. With 3 bases removed from V and 6 bases from J, the gap between germline ends came to 7 bases. The CDR3 has 12 residues.

CDR3 region: CASSATGGAGNTIYF. The DNA for the CDR3 is TGTGCCAGCAGCGCTACAGGGGGTGCTGGAAACACCATATATTTT. The rearrangement joins TRBV11-2 to TRBJ1-3, with TRBD1 matching 8 bases. Germline-derived CDR1 and CDR2 are SGHAT and FQNNGV. After removal of 5 bases from V and 2 bases from J, the junction contained 5 bases not matched to a gene. The CDR3 runs 15 residues.

This clone appeared a few times. The chain combines TRBV19 with TRBJ1-1; TRBD1 matches 9 bases. The CDR3 covers 15 residues. Germline V gives CDR1 LNHDA, CDR2 SQIVND (reference sequence). J lost 3 bases, V lost 5 bases, and 7 bases had no gene match. This CDR3 reads CASSDDRGRYTEAFF. CDR3 in DNA: TGTGCCAGTAGTGATGACAGGGGGAGATACACTGAAGCTTTCTTT.

The rearrangement joins TRBV25-1 to TRBJ2-1, with 9 bases identical to TRBD2. Germline V gives CDR1 MGHDK, CDR2 SYGVNS. The CDR3 is 15 residues long. V trimming: 1 base; J trimming: 4 bases; junction bases outside the gene matches: 2. CDR3 bases: TGTGCCAGCAGTGAATGGGCGGGGGGGTACAATGAGCAGTTCTTC. Translated: CASSEWAGGYNEQFF.

J is TRBJ1-3 and V is TRBV9; D may be TRBD1 (6 bases). Germline CDR1 and CDR2: SGDLS and YYNGEE. This CDR3 has 15 amino acids. Trimming shortened V by 4 bases and J by 4 bases, and 15 bases separated the two germline ends. CDR3 DNA: TGTGCCAGCAGCCCCGCAGGGGCAAGGGGAAACACCATATATTTT. Its translation: CASSPAGARGNTIYF.

The chain recombines TRBV19 with TRBJ2-7; 8 bases match TRBD2. Per germline, CDR1 LNHDA and CDR2 SQIVND (reference sequence). V dropped 5 bases and J dropped 3; count of bases not matched to a gene: 6. The CDR3 runs to 14 residues. The CDR3 spells CASSRAGGRYEQYF. The CDR3 DNA sequence: TGTGCCAGTAGTCGTGCGGGAGGCCGCTACGAGCAGTACTTC.

The V gene is TRBV14, the J gene TRBJ1-2, with unresolved D. The V end lost 4 bases, the J end lost 5 bases, and 11 bases lay between the germline ends. This CDR3 spans 13 amino acids. Per the germline V gene, CDR1 is SGHDN and CDR2 is FVKESK. The CDR3 region is CASSPDGLYGYTF. In DNA form, the CDR3 reads TGTGCCAGCAGCCCCGACGGACTATATGGCTACACCTTC.

This clone was seen only once. This chain connects TRBV7-3 to TRBJ2-5, with 9 bases fitting TRBD1. Per germline, CDR1 SGHTA and CDR2 FQGTGA. V was clipped by 5 bases and J by 4 bases; unmatched bases: 11. The CDR3 loop spans 16 amino acids. The CDR3: CASSEQGALGRETQYF. In nucleotides, the CDR3 is TGTGCCAGCAGCGAACAGGGGGCGCTGGGACGAGAGACCCAGTACTTC.

J is TRBJ2-7 and V is TRBV29-1, with 9 positions matching TRBD1. The junction had 3 bases not matched to a gene; V was cut back by 4 bases and J by 2 bases. Germline V gives CDR1 SQVTM, CDR2 ANQGSEA. The length of the CDR3 is 13 residues. Here the CDR3 DNA reads TGCAGCGTTGCCCGGGACAGGGCCTACGAGCAGTACTTC. Encoded protein: CSVARDRAYEQYF.

This rearrangement joins TRBV28 to TRBJ2-5; the D is unclear. Germline-derived CDR1 and CDR2 are MDHEN and SYDVKM. Trimming cost V 10 bases and J 7 bases, with 16 bases left between them. The CDR3 contains 12 residues. This chain's CDR3 is CATSPVLGTQYF. CDR3 bases: TGTGCCACGTCGCCGGTATTGGGGACCCAGTACTTC.

This chain joins TRBV28 and TRBJ2-2, with D tentatively TRBD2 (5 bases). The CDR3 length is 16 residues. Germline lookup yields CDR1 MDHEN and CDR2 SYDVKM. Trimming took off 5 bases at V and 0 bases at J, with 13 bases between the two ends. Here the CDR3 DNA reads TGTGCCAGCAGTCCCCCCCCGCGGGCGAACACCGGGGAGCTGTTTTTT. Protein: CASSPPPRANTGELFF.

J is TRBJ2-2 and V is TRBV6-5; D unclear. The CDR3 totals 16 residues. Germline lookup yields CDR1 MNHEY and CDR2 SVGAGI. The V end lost 2 bases, the J end lost 6 bases, and 16 bases lay between the germline ends. As DNA, the CDR3 is TGTGCCAGCAGTTACGGACGCCGAGCAGGAGCCGGGGAGCTGTTTTTT. Translated: CASSYGRRAGAGELFF.

This chain's CDR3 is CASSPEGGSYEQYF. In DNA, the CDR3 is TGCGCCAGCAGCCCTGAGGGCGGCTCCTACGAGCAGTACTTC. V usage is TRBV4-3 and J usage is TRBJ2-7, with a possible D match to TRBD2 (5 bases). With 4 bases removed from V and 0 bases from J, the gap between germline ends came to 10 bases. The CDR3 runs 14 residues. The V gene's germline CDR1 is LGHNA and CDR2 YSLEER.

J is TRBJ2-1 and V is TRBV5-1, with D unresolved. Trimming took 4 bases from V and 0 from J, leaving 11 bases between them. CDR3 size: 15 residues. Germline V CDR1 and CDR2: SGHRS, YFSETQ. The DNA of the CDR3 is TGCGCCAGCAGCCCCCCAGAGAGCTCCTACAATGAGCAGTTCTTC. This translates into CASSPPESSYNEQFF.